The following is a TCR beta chain sequence with its context. The antigen is not known. This sample is part of a study of T cell repertoires in cytomegalovirus infection. At the level of the study: Both CMV infection and a matching HLA type were indicated by public TCR beta signatures. Points from the study as a whole: Frequencies of public TCR beta families were cumulated, and this identified carriers of CMV plus the relevant HLA.

The J segment lost 2 bases and the V segment lost 3 bases, leaving 11 bases of the junction unmatched. Looked up from germline, CDR1 is MNHEY and CDR2 is SMNVEV (reference sequence). This CDR3 is built from 18 residues. TCRdb independently ran MiXCR on the reads; one entry per CDR3 protein. The profile shows roughly 920,000 distinct CDR3 sequences, roughly 30% of them singletons. Sequenced here: cultured CD8+ T cells from PBMCs, sampled from culture after CMV antigen stimulation. The TCR was taken from a human donor in good health (CMV status not recorded). Some clones in this sample may be carry-over from other donors' samples. J is TRBJ1-3 and V is TRBV27, with 9 bases matching TRBD1. The CDR3 sequence: CASSFISPGTGTGNTIYF. The CDR3 nucleotides read TGTGCCAGCAGTTTTATATCCCCCGGGACAGGGACTGGAAACACCATATATTTT.